Listed below are T cell receptor beta chains from one sample, sequenced in a study of early T cells in non-severe SARS-CoV-2 infection. MiXCR, run by TCRdb on the 5' RACE reads, gives a single entry per CDR3 protein. The table includes approximately 33,000 distinct CDR3 sequences, roughly 5.6% detected once. Sample: whole blood. These TCRs come from an adult who was a healthcare worker with PCR-confirmed SARS-CoV-2 infection or an uninfected control (not recorded which). CDR3s include the opening cysteine and the closing phenylalanine or tryptophan. The order of the fields is CDR3 protein, CDR3 DNA, D gene, J gene, V gene, clone size. A D gene is named only where the DNA matches it firmly. The size entry is marked missing in some rows and otherwise reads once, few, many or a size class.

CASSTTGGSSNQPQHF | TGTGCCAGTAGTACGACAGGGGGGAGTAGCAATCAGCCCCAGCATTTT | TRBD1 | TRBJ1-5 | TRBV19 | many
CASSPTNGGGIQYF | TGTGCCAGCAGCCCGACGAACGGGGGTGGCATTCAGTACTTC | . | TRBJ2-4 | TRBV5-4 | many
CASNGGPQYF | TGTGCCAGCAACGGCGGACCCCAGTACTTC | . | TRBJ2-5 | TRBV21-1 | many
CASSESPMNTEAFF | TGTGCCAGCAGTGAGAGTCCCATGAACACTGAAGCTTTCTTT | . | TRBJ1-1 | TRBV6-1 | many
CSAGQGGSGELFF | TGCAGCGCCGGACAGGGGGGGTCCGGGGAGCTGTTTTTT | TRBD1 | TRBJ2-2 | TRBV29-1 | many
CASSIARLAPHNEQFF | TGTGCCAGTAGTATAGCGAGGCTAGCCCCCCACAATGAGCAGTTCTTC | . | TRBJ2-1 | TRBV19 | many
CASSLKVSGMDTGELFF | TGTGCCAGCAGCCTCAAGGTATCAGGGATGGACACCGGGGAGCTGTTTTTT | . | TRBJ2-2 | TRBV3-1 | many
CASSLGGTSHDLSSYNEQFF | TGTGCCAGCAGCCTGGGAGGGACTTCTCATGACCTCAGCTCCTACAATGAGCAGTTCTTC | TRBD2 | TRBJ2-1 | TRBV9 | many
CASSPWDLSTDTQYF | TGTGCCAGCTCACCATGGGACCTTAGCACAGATACGCAGTATTTT | . | TRBJ2-3 | TRBV18 | .
CASSLESFWSGYTF | TGTGCCAGCAGCTTAGAATCATTTTGGAGTGGCTACACCTTC | . | TRBJ1-2 | TRBV11-2 | many
CASGLVAGGHVTQYF | TGTGCTAGTGGTCTAGTAGCGGGAGGGCACGTTACGCAGTATTTT | TRBD2 | TRBJ2-3 | TRBV12-5 | many
CASSFPTGGSYNEQFF | TGTGCCAGCAGTTTCCCTACTGGGGGTTCCTACAATGAGCAGTTCTTC | . | TRBJ2-1 | TRBV27 | few
CSARDKQRGNQPQHF | TGCAGTGCTAGAGATAAACAGAGGGGCAATCAGCCCCAGCATTTT | . | TRBJ1-5 | TRBV20-1 | many
CASSPGTATDTQYF | TGTGCCAGCAGCCCCGGGACAGCAACAGATACGCAGTATTTT | TRBD1 | TRBJ2-3 | TRBV7-2 | .
CASNQTDRVNYEQYF | TGTGCCAGCAACCAAACCGACAGGGTCAACTACGAGCAGTACTTC | TRBD1 | TRBJ2-7 | TRBV7-8 | .
CASSSYGYGYTF | TGTGCCAGCAGTTCTTACGGCTATGGCTACACCTTC | . | TRBJ1-2 | TRBV27 | .
CASSDPTVQETQYF | TGTGCCAGCAGTGACCCGACAGTCCAAGAGACCCAGTACTTC | . | TRBJ2-5 | TRBV25-1 | .
CASSPGLAGIIEQFF | TGTGCCAGCAGCCCGGGACTAGCGGGAATTATTGAGCAGTTCTTC | TRBD2 | TRBJ2-1 | TRBV27 | many
CASSLSQGSYNEQFF | TGTGCCAGCAGCTTGTCCCAGGGTTCCTACAATGAGCAGTTCTTC | . | TRBJ2-1 | TRBV5-5 | few
CASSWLASGHYNEQFF | TGTGCCAGTAGTTGGTTAGCTAGCGGACACTACAATGAGCAGTTCTTC | TRBD2 | TRBJ2-1 | TRBV19 | many
CASSQGLAGNEQFF | TGCGCCAGCAGCCAAGGACTAGCAGGCAATGAGCAGTTCTTC | TRBD2 | TRBJ2-1 | TRBV4-3 | .
CASSLVRGVAGLYEQYF | TGTGCCAGCAGCTTGGTACGAGGGGTAGCGGGGCTCTACGAGCAGTACTTC | TRBD2 | TRBJ2-7 | TRBV5-6 | few
CASSLGGLMSDF | TGTGCCAGCAGCTTAGGTGGCTTAATGTCGGATTTT | . | TRBJ2-3 | TRBV7-2 | many
CASSFAGGAYTDTQYF | TGTGCCAGCAGCTTTGCAGGAGGGGCCTACACAGATACGCAGTATTTT | . | TRBJ2-3 | TRBV5-8 | few
CASRGASPLHF | TGTGCCAGCAGAGGGGCTTCACCCCTCCACTTT | . | TRBJ1-6 | TRBV25-1 | .
CATSDTGTGDVSEQYF | TGTGCCACCAGTGATACCGGGACAGGGGACGTGTCCGAGCAGTACTTC | TRBD1 | TRBJ2-7 | TRBV24-1 | many
CASTPGQGAGEQYF | TGTGCCAGCACCCCGGGACAGGGGGCGGGTGAGCAGTACTTC | TRBD1 | TRBJ2-7 | TRBV6-6 | many
CATSDPGTESYNEQFF | TGTGCCACCAGTGATCCCGGGACAGAGTCCTACAATGAGCAGTTCTTC | TRBD1 | TRBJ2-1 | TRBV24-1 | many
CASSPAGSGTEAFF | TGCGCCAGCAGCCCTGCAGGGTCTGGCACTGAAGCTTTCTTT | . | TRBJ1-1 | TRBV4-3 | .
CASSQGQTSGGDTQYF | TGCGCCAGCAGCCAAGGCCAGACTAGCGGGGGGGATACGCAGTATTTT | TRBD2 | TRBJ2-3 | TRBV4-1 | .
CASSLIVRGEQYF | TGTGCCAGCAGCCTGATCGTCCGCGGGGAGCAGTACTTC | . | TRBJ2-7 | TRBV11-2 | .
CASSLDSYNEQFF | TGCGCCAGCAGCTTGGACAGTTACAATGAGCAGTTCTTC | . | TRBJ2-1 | TRBV5-1 | many
CASSPWLAESSYNEQFF | TGCGCCAGCAGCCCTTGGTTAGCGGAGAGCTCCTACAATGAGCAGTTCTTC | . | TRBJ2-1 | TRBV5-1 | many
CSVEGGQWGYTF | TGCAGCGTTGAAGGTGGGCAGTGGGGCTACACCTTC | . | TRBJ1-2 | TRBV29-1 | .
CASSLGQGAYEQYF | TGTGCCAGCAGTTTAGGACAGGGGGCCTACGAGCAGTACTTC | TRBD1 | TRBJ2-7 | TRBV27 | many
CASTKGLAGGRETQYF | TGTGCCAGCACTAAGGGACTAGCGGGGGGGCGAGAGACCCAGTACTTC | TRBD2 | TRBJ2-5 | TRBV2 | once
CASSPMGSPNTEAFF | TGTGCCAGCTCACCGATGGGCAGCCCGAACACTGAAGCTTTCTTT | . | TRBJ1-1 | TRBV18 | .
CASSSIPGLSYEQYF | TGTGCCAGCAGTTCCATCCCGGGCCTCTCCTACGAGCAGTACTTC | . | TRBJ2-7 | TRBV27 | many
CASSRRGRGYNEQFF | TGTGCCAGCAGTCGGCGGGGGCGAGGTTACAATGAGCAGTTCTTC | . | TRBJ2-1 | TRBV6-5 | many
CASSFERGSYEQYF | TGTGCCAGCAGTTTTGAGCGCGGCTCCTACGAGCAGTACTTC | . | TRBJ2-7 | TRBV12-3/TRBV12-4 | many
CASSQGFSGYTQYF | TGCGCCAGCAGCCAAGGGTTTAGCGGATATACGCAGTATTTT | . | TRBJ2-3 | TRBV4-3 | many
CASSLGLAHNEQFF | TGTGCCAGCAGCTTGGGACTAGCGCACAATGAGCAGTTCTTC | TRBD2 | TRBJ2-1 | TRBV11-2 | many
CASSLPGTGARELFF | TGTGCCAGCAGCCTTCCCGGGACAGGGGCCCGGGAGCTGTTTTTT | TRBD1 | TRBJ2-2 | TRBV14 | few
CSAVGTGVNTGELFF | TGCAGTGCTGTGGGGACAGGGGTGAACACCGGGGAGCTGTTTTTT | TRBD1 | TRBJ2-2 | TRBV20-1 | many
CASSVTSGFYEQYF | TGTGCCAGCAGCGTGACTAGCGGGTTCTACGAGCAGTACTTC | TRBD2 | TRBJ2-7 | TRBV11-2 | many
CASSFSGGRTYEQYF | TGTGCCAGCAGTTTTTCAGGGGGCAGGACGTACGAGCAGTACTTC | TRBD1 | TRBJ2-7 | TRBV28 | few
CASSLSFEQYF | TGTGCCAGCAGTTTAAGCTTCGAGCAGTACTTC | . | TRBJ2-7 | TRBV12-3/TRBV12-4 | many
CASSIAAANQPQHF | TGTGCCAGTAGTATAGCGGCAGCAAATCAGCCCCAGCATTTT | . | TRBJ1-5 | TRBV19 | many
CASSFTSAGYNEQFF | TGTGCCAGCAGCTTCACTAGCGCGGGATACAATGAGCAGTTCTTC | TRBD2 | TRBJ2-1 | TRBV11-2 | many
CASSPGETQYF | TGTGCCAGCAGCCCCGGGGAGACCCAGTACTTC | . | TRBJ2-5 | TRBV7-6 | many
CSGTDNEKLFF | TGCAGCGGGACGGATAATGAAAAACTGTTTTTT | . | TRBJ1-4 | TRBV29-1 | many
CASSVGPDVAEQYF | TGTGCCAGCAGCGTAGGGCCCGACGTGGCCGAGCAGTACTTC | . | TRBJ2-7 | TRBV9 | many
CASSPTTGIQETQYF | TGTGCCAGCAGCCCTACAACAGGGATACAAGAGACCCAGTACTTC | . | TRBJ2-5 | TRBV3-1 | few
CASSLAGGKGNQPQHF | TGTGCCAGCAGTTTGGCGGGGGGGAAAGGCAATCAGCCCCAGCATTTT | . | TRBJ1-5 | TRBV12-3/TRBV12-4 | few
CASSQGRVPEQFF | TGCGCCAGCAGTCAAGGACGAGTACCTGAGCAGTTCTTC | . | TRBJ2-1 | TRBV23-1 | many